Below, 8 T cell receptor beta chains from the same sample are listed, as sequenced in a study of blood T cells in healthy people across ages (dated by TCRdb to about 2015). Libraries were constructed by 5' RACE. A second PCR of about 7 to 12 cycles was run with a J-beta primer mix and a sample-barcoded 5' primer. TCRdb reprocessing: public reads trimmed at Q25 with fastp, clones called with MiXCR, in-frame beta chains kept. One record per CDR3 amino acid sequence lists the most common genes and DNA. For this sample there are approximately 2,000,000 distinct CDR3 sequences; about 39% appear just once. The ten most abundant clones make up 20% to 25% of the sample. Input material: blood. These receptors all stem from a human donor in good health.

Regarding this clonotype: This may be a read error, as it is one base from a much larger clone. The chain employs TRBV4-3 and TRBJ2-4, with TRBD2 as a possible D gene (6 bases). The closer fit of TRBJ2-5 to the DNA end suggests the J call may be wrong. Germline CDR1 reads LGHNA; CDR2 reads YSLEER. There are 13 residues in the CDR3. This CDR3 is CASSPEGGGTQYF. As DNA, the CDR3 is TGCGCCAGCAGCCCGGAGGGTGGAGGGACCCAGTACTTC.

Turning to this clonotype: This may be a read error, as it is one base from a much larger clone. The chain links TRBV28 to TRBJ2-1, with D hard to call. CDR1 MDHEN and CDR2 SYDVKM come from the germline V gene. This CDR3 is 15 amino acids long. This chain's CDR3 is CASSLISVTYNGQFF. The CDR3 bases are TGTGCCAGCAGTTTGATCTCCGTGACCTACAATGGGCAGTTCTTC.

The V and J genes are TRBV19 and TRBJ1-1; D is perhaps TRBD1 (6 bases). Per the germline V gene, CDR1 is LNHDA and CDR2 is SQIVND (reference sequence). Trimming removed 8 bases at V and 3 bases at J, with 16 bases between. The CDR3 runs to 14 residues. The CDR3 sequence is CASFLRGADTEAFF. CDR3 sequence (DNA): TGTGCCAGTTTCCTTCGGGGGGCCGACACTGAAGCTTTCTTT.

This clonotype was seen ten or more times. The rearrangement links TRBV29-1 to TRBJ2-5; possible D gene TRBD1, 5 bases. The CDR3 spans 14 residues. V gave up 7 bases and J gave up 2 bases, with 17 bases separating them. Germline V gene data show CDR1 as SQVTM and CDR2 as ANQGSEA. CDR3 sequence reads: CSAPNGRTQETQYF. CDR3 in DNA: TGCAGCGCCCCAAATGGACGGACACAAGAGACCCAGTACTTC.

J is TRBJ2-5 and V is TRBV20-1; D possibly corresponds to TRBD1 (5 bases). There are 15 residues in the CDR3. V was trimmed by 3 bases and J by 2 bases, leaving 16 bases between them. The V gene's germline CDR1 is DFQATT and CDR2 SNEGSKA (reference sequence). CDR3 DNA: TGCAGTGCTAGTGCCCCAGTGGGGCGACAAGAGACCCAGTACTTC. Translating it yields CSASAPVGRQETQYF.

The chain carries TRBV15 and TRBJ2-7, with D perhaps matching TRBD1 (6 bases). The CDR3 has 16 residues. The V gene's germline CDR1 is LNHNV and CDR2 YYDKDF (reference sequence). Trimming took off 0 bases at V and 7 bases at J, with 19 bases between the two ends. In nucleotides, the CDR3 is TGTGCCACCAGCAGAGATCCCACAGGGAACACGAAAGAGCAGTACTTC. The encoded protein is CATSRDPTGNTKEQYF.

The gene calls are TRBV10-3 and TRBJ1-2, with D tentatively TRBD1 (5 bases). Germline V gives CDR1 ENHRY, CDR2 SYGVKD. V was trimmed by 3 bases and J by 2 bases, leaving 16 bases between them. This CDR3 is 16 amino acids long. The DNA for the CDR3 is TGTGCCATCAGTGATTATCTTCAGGGAGCCAACTATGGCTACACCTTC. Translating it yields CAISDYLQGANYGYTF.

The V call is TRBV6-1, the J call TRBJ2-5; 8 positions match TRBD1. V shed 6 bases, J shed 11 bases, and the junction held 8 bases outside the gene matches. The germline gives CDR1 MNHNS, CDR2 SASEGT. CDR3 length equals 12 residues. CDR3 protein: CASSRDRLGQYF. The DNA of the CDR3 is TGTGCCAGCAGCAGGGACAGGCTCGGGCAGTACTTC.